A selection of T cell receptor beta chains follows, all from one sample in a study of T cell responses to AZD1222 COVID-19 vaccine. Produced via immunoSEQ multiplex PCR; TCRdb's table is partial and in-frame only. The sample shows more than 95,000 clones, about 89% of them seen only once. The starting material was peripheral blood, obtained on day 0 of AZD1222 vaccination. Every receptor here comes from an adult in good health. Both conserved end residues are part of each CDR3. Each record gives: D gene, V gene, J gene, clone size, CDR3 DNA, CDR3 protein. The D gene is left open where the match is weak. Not every row has a clone size; where given, it reads once, few, many or a size class.

NA	TRBV19	TRBJ2-7	NA	TGTGCCAGTAGTCCCGACGGGTCCTACGAGCAGTACTTC	CASSPDGSYEQYF
NA	TRBV19	TRBJ1-5	once	TGTGCCAGTAGCCCTAGTTCGAGCAATCAGCCCCAGCATTTT	CASSPSSSNQPQHF
TRBD1	TRBV12-3/TRBV12-4	TRBJ2-7	NA	TGTGCCAGCAGTTCCGACAGGGGCAACGAGCAGTACTTC	CASSSDRGNEQYF
TRBD1	TRBV28	TRBJ2-7	NA	TGTGCCAGCAGTCCTACAGGGGGCGCGGGAGAGCAGTACTTC	CASSPTGGAGEQYF
TRBD2	TRBV6-1	TRBJ2-1	NA	TGTGCCAGCAGTGAAGGACTAGCGGGAGAGGAGCAGTTCTTC	CASSEGLAGEEQFF
NA	TRBV29-1	TRBJ1-2	NA	TGCAGCGCTGAGGGGGGATCGGATGGCTACACCTTC	CSAEGGSDGYTF
NA	TRBV2	TRBJ2-2	NA	TGTGCCAGCATCCGGGGGACCGGGGAGCTGTTTTTT	CASIRGTGELFF
TRBD2	TRBV10-3	TRBJ2-5	NA	TGTGCCATCAGTGAGCGGACTAGCGGCCAAGAGACCCAGTACTTC	CAISERTSGQETQYF
NA	TRBV11-2	TRBJ1-5	NA	TGTGCCAGCAGCCTCTCCGGGGGGGAAAATCAGCCCCAGCATTTT	CASSLSGGENQPQHF
TRBD1	TRBV18	TRBJ1-2	NA	TGTGCCAGCTCTACTCGACAGGGGCGAAAATATGGCTACACCTTC	CASSTRQGRKYGYTF
NA	TRBV7-2	TRBJ1-2	NA	TGTGCCAGCAGCTTCGGGACAAGCTCTAACTATGGCTACACCTTC	CASSFGTSSNYGYTF
NA	TRBV7-3	TRBJ2-1	NA	TGTGCCAGCAGCTCGCTGGGCAATGAGCAGTTCTTC	CASSSLGNEQFF
NA	TRBV6-5	TRBJ1-2	NA	TGTGCCAGCAGCTCCACTAACTATGGCTACACCTTC	CASSSTNYGYTF
NA	TRBV5-5	TRBJ2-1	NA	TGTGCCAGCAGCTTGGCGGGGAATGAGCAGTTCTTC	CASSLAGNEQFF
NA	TRBV5-6	TRBJ2-7	once	TGTGCCAGCAGCCCCGTAGGGCGGGGATCCTACGAGCAGTACTTC	CASSPVGRGSYEQYF
NA	TRBV4-2	TRBJ2-7	NA	TGTGCCAGCAGCCAAGATCAGGGCTCGGGCGAGCAGTACTTC	CASSQDQGSGEQYF
NA	TRBV6-1	TRBJ1-6	once	TGTGCCAGCAGTGAACTTGCCACCTATAATTCACCCCTCCACTTT	CASSELATYNSPLHF
TRBD2	TRBV27	TRBJ2-2	NA	TGTGCCAGCAGTTTTGTCGGGAGGCGGACCGGGGAGCTGTTTTTT	CASSFVGRRTGELFF
NA	TRBV7-2	TRBJ1-1	NA	TGTGCCAGCAGCTTATATGAAGCCATGAACACTGAAGCTTTCTTT	CASSLYEAMNTEAFF
NA	TRBV21-1	TRBJ1-6	NA	TGTGCCAGCAAGACAGGGTTGATGTCACCCCTCCACTTT	CASKTGLMSPLHF
NA	TRBV12-1	TRBJ1-1	NA	TGTGCCAGCAGCTTTGGTCCGACGAACACTGAAGCTTTCTTT	CASSFGPTNTEAFF
NA	TRBV9	TRBJ2-5	once	TGTGCCAGCAGCCTCGGCGAGACCCAGTACTTC	CASSLGETQYF
TRBD2	TRBV5-1	TRBJ2-5	NA	TGCGCCAGCAGTGGGGGGGGACAAGAGACCCAGTACTTC	CASSGGGQETQYF
NA	TRBV5-4	TRBJ2-2	NA	TGTGCCAGCAGCCTGGAGGGAAACACCGGGGAGCTGTTTTTT	CASSLEGNTGELFF
TRBD1	TRBV5-6	TRBJ1-1	NA	TGTGCCAGCAGCTTACCGGGACAGGGGATGGTGAACACTGAAGCTTTCTTT	CASSLPGQGMVNTEAFF
TRBD2	TRBV5-1	TRBJ2-1	NA	TGCGCCAGCAGCCTTACAGCCGGGACTAGCGCCCACAATGAGCAGTTCTTC	CASSLTAGTSAHNEQFF
TRBD1	TRBV27	TRBJ1-5	NA	TGTGCCAGCAGCCCAGGGACAGGGGGACGGCAGCCCCAGCATTTT	CASSPGTGGRQPQHF
NA	TRBV18	TRBJ2-3	NA	TGTGCCAGCTCACCACTGAGGACAGATACGCAGTATTTT	CASSPLRTDTQYF
TRBD1	TRBV5-1	TRBJ1-4	NA	TGCGCCAGCAGGACAGGGGACGGAACTAATGAAAAACTGTTTTTT	CASRTGDGTNEKLFF
TRBD1	TRBV19	TRBJ2-7	NA	TGTGCCAGTAGTATTTTGGGACAGGGCCCTTCCAACCTTCCCCCAACCTACGAGCAGTACTTC	CASSILGQGPSNLPPTYEQYF
NA	TRBV5-1	TRBJ1-2	few	TGCGCCAGCAGCTTGTCTTCAGACCACCCCCATGGCTACACCTTC	CASSLSSDHPHGYTF
TRBD2	TRBV5-1	TRBJ2-7	NA	TGCGCCAGCAGCTTTGGCGGGAGGAAGCTCGAGCAGTACTTC	CASSFGGRKLEQYF
TRBD1	TRBV19	TRBJ1-2	NA	TGTGCCAGTAGTGGGACAGCTTCTAACTATGGCTACACCTTC	CASSGTASNYGYTF
NA	TRBV24-1	TRBJ2-7	NA	TGTGCCACCAGTGAGGACGAGCAGTACTTC	CATSEDEQYF
NA	TRBV13	TRBJ1-2	NA	TGTGCCAGCAGCACCCGGACAGATGGCTACACCTTC	CASSTRTDGYTF
NA	TRBV18	TRBJ2-5	NA	TGTGCCAGCTCACGCGAAGAGACCCAGTACTTC	CASSREETQYF
TRBD1	TRBV28	TRBJ2-7	NA	TGTGCCAGCAGTATATCGGGACAGGGTAGCGACGAGCAGTACTTC	CASSISGQGSDEQYF
TRBD2	TRBV4-1	TRBJ2-3	NA	TGCGCCAGCAGCCGTTCGACTAGCGGGGGCACAGATACGCAGTATTTT	CASSRSTSGGTDTQYF
NA	TRBV6-5	TRBJ1-4	NA	TGTGCCAGCACCTATTCGGCGTCGGATGAAAAACTGTTTTTT	CASTYSASDEKLFF